A selection of T cell receptor beta chains follows, all from one sample in a study of blood T cell repertoires in COVID-19. Only in-frame clones appear in the TCRdb table, and some are missing; sequencing was by immunoSEQ multiplex PCR. The sample lists roughly 230,000 clones, more than 75% seen once, with roughly 7.2% in the top ten. What was sequenced was PBMCs or T cells enriched from blood (not recorded which). All receptors derive from a man in his thirties or forties in a cohort exposed to, infected with or recovered from COVID-19 (not recorded which). Both conserved end residues are part of each CDR3. The order of the fields is CDR3 length, J gene, V gene, D gene, clone size, CDR3 DNA, CDR3 protein. The D gene is left open where the match is weak. The size entry is marked missing in some rows and otherwise reads once, few, many or a size class.

length: 13
J: TRBJ2-1
V: TRBV7-9
D: .
size: .
DNA: TGTGCCAGCAGCCCTAGACTGTACAATGAGCAGTTCTTC
CDR3: CASSPRLYNEQFF

length: 15
J: TRBJ2-7
V: TRBV6-5
D: .
size: .
DNA: TGTGCCAGCAGTTACGATTCCTCCGGGGGCTACGAGCAGTACTTC
CDR3: CASSYDSSGGYEQYF

length: 17
J: TRBJ2-2
V: TRBV24-1
D: TRBD1
size: .
DNA: TGTGCCACCAGTGATTCCCCGGGACAGGGGCCGTTCGGGGAGCTGTTTTTT
CDR3: CATSDSPGQGPFGELFF

length: 13
J: TRBJ2-2
V: TRBV5-4
D: .
size: few
DNA: TGTGCCAGCAGCTTGGAGGGGCCTGGGGAGCTGTTTTTT
CDR3: CASSLEGPGELFF

length: 17
J: TRBJ1-2
V: TRBV9
D: TRBD1
size: .
DNA: TGTGCCAGCAATACTCCTCAAGGGACAGCCAAAAACTATGGCTACACCTTC
CDR3: CASNTPQGTAKNYGYTF

length: 16
J: TRBJ2-1
V: TRBV5-1
D: .
size: .
DNA: TGCGCCAGCAGCTTGATATCGGGAAACTACTACAATGAGCAGTTCTTC
CDR3: CASSLISGNYYNEQFF

length: 16
J: TRBJ2-5
V: TRBV18
D: TRBD2
size: .
DNA: TGTGCCAGCTCACCACGAACTAGCGGGTCGCAAGAGACCCAGTACTTC
CDR3: CASSPRTSGSQETQYF

length: 19
J: TRBJ2-3
V: TRBV28
D: TRBD2
size: .
DNA: TGTGCCAGCAGTCCCCCCGGACTAGCGGGGGGGTGGGGCACAGATACGCAGTATTTT
CDR3: CASSPPGLAGGWGTDTQYF

length: 18
J: TRBJ2-2
V: TRBV11-2
D: .
size: .
DNA: TGTGCCAGCAGCTTTGTCCTAGGTCGGACATCTAACACCGGGGAGCTGTTTTTT
CDR3: CASSFVLGRTSNTGELFF

length: 16
J: TRBJ1-6
V: TRBV7-5
D: .
size: .
DNA: TGTGCCAGAAGCTTAGTATGCAGCTCCTATAATTCACCCCTCCACTTT
CDR3: CARSLVCSSYNSPLHF

length: 15
J: TRBJ1-1
V: TRBV11-1
D: TRBD1
size: once
DNA: TGTGCCAGCAGCTTGGTTAGGGGGCGCGTCACTGAAGCTTTCTTT
CDR3: CASSLVRGRVTEAFF

length: 12
J: TRBJ1-3
V: TRBV19
D: .
size: .
DNA: TGTGCCAGTCGGATTATGTACGGGACCATATATTTT
CDR3: CASRIMYGTIYF

length: 16
J: TRBJ1-2
V: TRBV19
D: TRBD1
size: .
DNA: TGTGCCAGTAGCCCCGGGACAGGGGCTGGATCCTATGGCTACACCTTC
CDR3: CASSPGTGAGSYGYTF

length: 15
J: TRBJ2-1
V: TRBV29-1
D: TRBD2
size: .
DNA: TGCAGCGTCCAAGGGCAGCGGGAGGGCCTGGGTGAGCAGTTCTTC
CDR3: CSVQGQREGLGEQFF

length: 14
J: TRBJ1-5
V: TRBV19
D: .
size: .
DNA: TGTGCCAGTAGTTGGAGGCAGGGAGGTCAGCCCCAGCATTTT
CDR3: CASSWRQGGQPQHF

length: 15
J: TRBJ2-7
V: TRBV10-3
D: .
size: .
DNA: TGTGCCATCAGTGAGTCCCCAGGGAAGTTAGAGGAGCAGTACTTC
CDR3: CAISESPGKLEEQYF

length: 16
J: TRBJ1-6
V: TRBV7-6
D: .
size: .
DNA: TGTGCCAGCAGCCTGGGGGGGGGAAATATCAATTCACCCCTCCACTTT
CDR3: CASSLGGGNINSPLHF

length: 16
J: TRBJ1-4
V: TRBV18
D: .
size: .
DNA: TGTGCCAGCTCACCCGCCGCGGGGGGAACTAATGAAAAACTGTTTTTT
CDR3: CASSPAAGGTNEKLFF

length: 15
J: TRBJ2-1
V: TRBV3-1/TRBV3-2
D: TRBD2
size: few
DNA: TGTGCCAGCAGCCCGGGACTAGCGGGGTACAATGAGCAGTTCTTC
CDR3: CASSPGLAGYNEQFF

length: 11
J: TRBJ1-1
V: TRBV6-5
D: .
size: .
DNA: TGTGCCAGCAGGCGGACAACTGAAGCTTTCTTT
CDR3: CASRRTTEAFF

length: 17
J: TRBJ1-4
V: TRBV28
D: TRBD1
size: .
DNA: TGTGCCAGCAGTTTCAGTGGACAGGGGGCGTTCAATGAAAAACTGTTTTTT
CDR3: CASSFSGQGAFNEKLFF

length: 13
J: TRBJ2-1
V: TRBV6-5
D: .
size: .
DNA: TGTGCCAGCAGCCCGGGTGTCTACAATGAGCAGTTCTTC
CDR3: CASSPGVYNEQFF

length: 14
J: TRBJ1-5
V: TRBV27
D: TRBD1
size: .
DNA: TGTGCCAGCAGCTTACAGGGGGGAAATCAGCCCCAGCATTTT
CDR3: CASSLQGGNQPQHF

length: 16
J: TRBJ2-5
V: TRBV3-1/TRBV3-2
D: TRBD2
size: .
DNA: TGTGCCAGCAGCCTCGAGGTCCCTAGCGGGAGTTATACCCAGTACTTC
CDR3: CASSLEVPSGSYTQYF

length: 14
J: TRBJ2-5
V: TRBV7-9
D: .
size: .
DNA: TGTGCCAGCAGCCCGGGGGATGCAGGGAAGACCCAGTACTTC
CDR3: CASSPGDAGKTQYF

length: 16
J: TRBJ1-2
V: TRBV5-1
D: TRBD1
size: .
DNA: TGCGCCAGCAGCTTGGGGGGACAGTCGGAGAGCTATGGCTACACCTTC
CDR3: CASSLGGQSESYGYTF

length: 14
J: TRBJ1-2
V: TRBV10-3
D: .
size: .
DNA: TGTGCCATCAGAGCAGCCGGGGAGGTATATGGCTACACCTTC
CDR3: CAIRAAGEVYGYTF

length: 12
J: TRBJ1-4
V: TRBV18
D: .
size: .
DNA: TGTGCCAGCTCACCACCGAGTGAAAAACTGTTTTTT
CDR3: CASSPPSEKLFF

length: 15
J: TRBJ2-7
V: TRBV7-2
D: .
size: .
DNA: TGTGCCAGCAGCTTTTCCATACAGGGAATGGGCGAGCAGTACTTC
CDR3: CASSFSIQGMGEQYF

length: 16
J: TRBJ1-3
V: TRBV19
D: .
size: .
DNA: TGTGCCAGTAGTTTCCGGACGGCGGGCTCTGGAAACACCATATATTTT
CDR3: CASSFRTAGSGNTIYF

length: 14
J: TRBJ2-7
V: TRBV3-1/TRBV3-2
D: .
size: .
DNA: TGTGCCAGCAGCCAAGATGTGGAGAGTTACGAGCAGTACTTC
CDR3: CASSQDVESYEQYF

length: 15
J: TRBJ2-1
V: TRBV19
D: TRBD2
size: .
DNA: TGTGCCAGTAGTCATCTAGCGGGAGCAGGAAATGAGCAGTTCTTC
CDR3: CASSHLAGAGNEQFF

length: 18
J: TRBJ2-1
V: TRBV5-1
D: TRBD2
size: .
DNA: TGCGCCAGCAGCTGGGGGACTAGCGGGAGGGCCGTTAACAATGAGCAGTTCTTC
CDR3: CASSWGTSGRAVNNEQFF

length: 14
J: TRBJ2-7
V: TRBV6-5
D: .
size: .
DNA: TGTGCCAGCAGTTATTGGCGGGACTCCTACGAGCAGTACTTC
CDR3: CASSYWRDSYEQYF

length: 16
J: TRBJ2-5
V: TRBV7-8
D: .
size: .
DNA: TGTGCCAGCAGCTTACTTGGGCGGGGACCCCAAGAGACCCAGTACTTC
CDR3: CASSLLGRGPQETQYF

length: 14
J: TRBJ2-7
V: TRBV4-2
D: .
size: .
DNA: TGTGCCAGCAGCCAAGATTTGGCACAGGCCGAGCAGTACTTC
CDR3: CASSQDLAQAEQYF

length: 16
J: TRBJ1-5
V: TRBV10-3
D: .
size: once
DNA: TGTGCCATCAGCCCCGACGGGGTGGAAAGCAATCAGCCCCAGCATTTT
CDR3: CAISPDGVESNQPQHF

length: 16
J: TRBJ2-2
V: TRBV9
D: .
size: once
DNA: TGTGCCAGCAGCGTAGACGGCAGGGGATTAGCCGGGGAGCTGTTTTTT
CDR3: CASSVDGRGLAGELFF

length: 18
J: TRBJ2-7
V: TRBV4-3
D: TRBD2
size: once
DNA: TGCGCCAGCAGCCAAGGTTGGGCTGCTAGCGGGGAAAACTACGAGCAGTACTTC
CDR3: CASSQGWAASGENYEQYF

length: 14
J: TRBJ2-6
V: TRBV19
D: .
size: few
DNA: TGTGCCAGTGGACTGACCTCTGGGGCCAACGTCCTGACTTTC
CDR3: CASGLTSGANVLTF

length: 14
J: TRBJ1-4
V: TRBV28
D: .
size: .
DNA: TGTGCCAGCAGTTTGGTGCGGAATAATGAAAAACTGTTTTTT
CDR3: CASSLVRNNEKLFF

length: 15
J: TRBJ2-7
V: TRBV5-4
D: TRBD2
size: few
DNA: TGTGCCAGCAGCCCACATAGCGGGAGGGACTACGAGCAGTACTTC
CDR3: CASSPHSGRDYEQYF

length: 18
J: TRBJ2-3
V: TRBV9
D: TRBD2
size: .
DNA: TGTGCCAGCAGCGTAGCCGATCCCAGCGGGATGGCCACAGATACGCAGTATTTT
CDR3: CASSVADPSGMATDTQYF

length: 17
J: TRBJ2-1
V: TRBV7-8
D: TRBD2
size: .
DNA: TGTGCCAGCAGCTTAGAGATAAACTTAGCGGGAGTGAGTGAGCAGTTCTTC
CDR3: CASSLEINLAGVSEQFF

length: 18
J: TRBJ2-7
V: TRBV5-1
D: TRBD1
size: .
DNA: TGCGCCAGCAGCCGCTCCGGGCTCCCTGGACAGGGGATGTACGAGCAGTACTTC
CDR3: CASSRSGLPGQGMYEQYF

length: 15
J: TRBJ2-4
V: TRBV27
D: .
size: .
DNA: TGTGCCAGCAGTTTATGGGCGGGCCGGGGAAACATTCAGTACTTC
CDR3: CASSLWAGRGNIQYF

length: 14
J: TRBJ2-5
V: TRBV14
D: .
size: .
DNA: TGTGCCAGCAGCCAAGGGGGGCCCCAAGAGACCCAGTACTTC
CDR3: CASSQGGPQETQYF